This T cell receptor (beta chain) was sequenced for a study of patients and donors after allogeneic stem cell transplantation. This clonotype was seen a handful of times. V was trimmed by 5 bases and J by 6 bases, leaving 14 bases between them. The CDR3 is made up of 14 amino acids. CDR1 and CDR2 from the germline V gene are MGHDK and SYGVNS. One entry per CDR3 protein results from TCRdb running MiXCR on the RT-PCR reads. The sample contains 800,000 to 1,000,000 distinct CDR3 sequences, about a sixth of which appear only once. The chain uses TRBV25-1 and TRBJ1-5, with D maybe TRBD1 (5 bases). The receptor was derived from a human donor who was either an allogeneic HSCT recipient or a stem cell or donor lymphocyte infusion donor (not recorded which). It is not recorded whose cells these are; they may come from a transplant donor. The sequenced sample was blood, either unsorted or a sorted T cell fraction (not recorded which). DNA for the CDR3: TGTGCCAGCAGTCCACACTCGGGGGTTCAGCCCCAGCATTTT. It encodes CASSPHSGVQPQHF.